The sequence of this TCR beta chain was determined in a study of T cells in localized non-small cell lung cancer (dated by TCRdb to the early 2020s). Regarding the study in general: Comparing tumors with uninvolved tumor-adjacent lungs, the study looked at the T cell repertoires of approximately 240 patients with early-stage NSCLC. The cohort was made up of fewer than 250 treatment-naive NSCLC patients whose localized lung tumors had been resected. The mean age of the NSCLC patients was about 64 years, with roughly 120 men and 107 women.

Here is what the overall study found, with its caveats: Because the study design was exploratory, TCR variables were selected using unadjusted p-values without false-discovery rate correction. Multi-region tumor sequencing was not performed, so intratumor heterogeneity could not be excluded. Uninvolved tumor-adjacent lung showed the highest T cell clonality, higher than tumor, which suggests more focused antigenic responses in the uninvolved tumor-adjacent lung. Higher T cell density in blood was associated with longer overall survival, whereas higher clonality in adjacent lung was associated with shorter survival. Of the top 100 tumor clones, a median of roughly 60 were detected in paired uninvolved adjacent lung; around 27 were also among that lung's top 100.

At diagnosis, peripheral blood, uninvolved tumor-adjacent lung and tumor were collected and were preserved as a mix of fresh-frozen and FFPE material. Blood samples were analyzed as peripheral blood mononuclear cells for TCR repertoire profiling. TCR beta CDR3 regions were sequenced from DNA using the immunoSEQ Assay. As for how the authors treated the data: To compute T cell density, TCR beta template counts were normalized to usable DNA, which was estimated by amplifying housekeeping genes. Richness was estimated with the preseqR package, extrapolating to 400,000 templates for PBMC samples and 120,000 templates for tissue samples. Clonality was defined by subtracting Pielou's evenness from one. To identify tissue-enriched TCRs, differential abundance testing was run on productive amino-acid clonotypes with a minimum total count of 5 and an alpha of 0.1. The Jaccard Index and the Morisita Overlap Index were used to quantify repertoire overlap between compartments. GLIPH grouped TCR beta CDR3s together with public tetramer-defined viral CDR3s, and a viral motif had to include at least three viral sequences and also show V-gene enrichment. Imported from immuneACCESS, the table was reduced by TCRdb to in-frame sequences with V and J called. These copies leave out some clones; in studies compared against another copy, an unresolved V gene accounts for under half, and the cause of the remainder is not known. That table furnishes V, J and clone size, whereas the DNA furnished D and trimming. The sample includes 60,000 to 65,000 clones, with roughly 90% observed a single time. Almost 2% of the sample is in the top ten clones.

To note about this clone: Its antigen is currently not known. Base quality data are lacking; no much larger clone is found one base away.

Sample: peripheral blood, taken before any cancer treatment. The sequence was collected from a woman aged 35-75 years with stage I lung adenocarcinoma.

The DNA reads as follows: TGTGCCAGCAGCTCCAGGGGTAAGTCGGTGAACACTGAAGCTTTCTTT. Translated, it reads CASSSRGKSVNTEAFF. The V gene is TRBV7-9 and the J gene is TRBJ1-1; a tentative D call is TRBD1 (6 bases match). Reading the germline V gene (reference sequence) gives CDR1 SEHNR and CDR2 FQNEAQ. The junction shows trimming of 4 bases on V and 0 bases on J, plus 15 bases between the germline ends. The CDR3 contains 16 residues, cysteine and phenylalanine counted. CDR3 DNA is the only sequence kept; it has 48 bases, read in frame from the first base.